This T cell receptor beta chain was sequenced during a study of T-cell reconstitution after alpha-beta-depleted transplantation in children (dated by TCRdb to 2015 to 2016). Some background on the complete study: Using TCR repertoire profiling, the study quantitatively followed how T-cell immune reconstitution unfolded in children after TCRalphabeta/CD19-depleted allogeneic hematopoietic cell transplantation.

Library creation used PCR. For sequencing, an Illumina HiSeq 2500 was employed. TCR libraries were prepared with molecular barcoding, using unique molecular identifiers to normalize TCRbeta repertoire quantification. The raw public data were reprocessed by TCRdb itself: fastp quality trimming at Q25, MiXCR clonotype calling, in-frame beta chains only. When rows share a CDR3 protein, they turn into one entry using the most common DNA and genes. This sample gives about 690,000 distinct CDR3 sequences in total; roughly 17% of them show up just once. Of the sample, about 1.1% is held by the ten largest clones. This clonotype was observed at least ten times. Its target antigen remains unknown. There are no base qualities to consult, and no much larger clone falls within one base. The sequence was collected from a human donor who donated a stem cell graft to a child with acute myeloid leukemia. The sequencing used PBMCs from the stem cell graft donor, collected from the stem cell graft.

CDR3 loop: CASRTGENEEQYF. The DNA reads TGCGCCAGCAGGACAGGGGAAAATGAGGAGCAGTACTTC. Recombination linked TRBV5-1 to TRBJ2-7; 8 junctional bases match TRBD1. Looking up the germline V gene yields CDR1 SGHRS and CDR2 YFSETQ. The CDR3, cysteine through phenylalanine, is 13 amino acids long. The retained sequence is limited to the CDR3, 39 bases, with the frame set at the first base. V trim: 5 bases; J trim: 7 bases; unmatched bases: 8.